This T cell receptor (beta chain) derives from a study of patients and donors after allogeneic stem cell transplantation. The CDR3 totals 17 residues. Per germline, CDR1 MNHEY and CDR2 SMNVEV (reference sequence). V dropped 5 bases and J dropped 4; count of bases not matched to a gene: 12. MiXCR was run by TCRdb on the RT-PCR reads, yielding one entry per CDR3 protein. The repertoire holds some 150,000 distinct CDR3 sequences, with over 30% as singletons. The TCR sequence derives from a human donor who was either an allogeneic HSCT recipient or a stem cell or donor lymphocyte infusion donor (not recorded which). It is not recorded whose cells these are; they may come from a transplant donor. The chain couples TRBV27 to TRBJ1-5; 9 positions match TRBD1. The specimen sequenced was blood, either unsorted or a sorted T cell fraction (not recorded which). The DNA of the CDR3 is TGTGCCAGCAGTCCCTTCGGGACAGGGCAGAATAATCAGCCCCAGCATTTT. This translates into CASSPFGTGQNNQPQHF.